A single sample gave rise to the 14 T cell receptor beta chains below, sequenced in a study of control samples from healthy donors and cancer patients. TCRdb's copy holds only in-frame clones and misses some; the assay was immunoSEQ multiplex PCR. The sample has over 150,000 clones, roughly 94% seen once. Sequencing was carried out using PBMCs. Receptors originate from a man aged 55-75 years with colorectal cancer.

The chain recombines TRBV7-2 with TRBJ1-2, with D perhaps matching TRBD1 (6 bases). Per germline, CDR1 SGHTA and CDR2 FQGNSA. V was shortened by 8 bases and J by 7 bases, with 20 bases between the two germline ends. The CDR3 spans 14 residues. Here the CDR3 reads CASREGGREGGYTF. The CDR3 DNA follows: TGTGCCAGCCGCGAAGGGGGGCGTGAGGGTGGCTACACCTTC. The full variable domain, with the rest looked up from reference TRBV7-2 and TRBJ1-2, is GAGVSQSPSNKVTEKGKDVELRCDPISGHTALYWYRQSLGQGLEFLIYFQGNSAPDKSGLPSDRFSAERTGGSVSTLTIQRTQQEDSAVYLCASREGGREGGYTFGSGTRLTVV.

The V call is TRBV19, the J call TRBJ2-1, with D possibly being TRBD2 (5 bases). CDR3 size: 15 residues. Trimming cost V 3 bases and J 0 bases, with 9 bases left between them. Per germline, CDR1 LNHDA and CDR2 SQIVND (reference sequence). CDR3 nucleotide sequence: TGTGCCAGTAGTATCGGGGAAAGCTCCTACAATGAGCAGTTCTTC. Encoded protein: CASSIGESSYNEQFF.

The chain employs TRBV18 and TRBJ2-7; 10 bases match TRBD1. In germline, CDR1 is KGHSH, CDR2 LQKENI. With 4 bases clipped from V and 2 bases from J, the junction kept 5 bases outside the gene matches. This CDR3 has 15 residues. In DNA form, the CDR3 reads TGTGCCAGCTCACGGATCGGGACAGGGGCCTACGAGCAGTACTTC. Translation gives CASSRIGTGAYEQYF.

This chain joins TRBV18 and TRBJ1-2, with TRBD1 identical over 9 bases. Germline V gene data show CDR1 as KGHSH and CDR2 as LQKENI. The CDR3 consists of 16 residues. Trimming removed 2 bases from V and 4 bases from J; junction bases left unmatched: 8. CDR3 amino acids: CASSPGGQGSRYGYTF. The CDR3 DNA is TGTGCCAGCTCACCAGGAGGACAGGGGTCCCGCTATGGCTACACCTTC. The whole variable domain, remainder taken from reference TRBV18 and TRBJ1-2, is NAGVMQNPRHLVRRRGQEARLRCSPMKGHSHVYWYRQLPEEGLKFMVYLQKENIIDESGMPKERFSAEFPKEGPSILRIQQVVRGDSAAYFCASSPGGQGSRYGYTFGSGTRLTVV.

CDR3 amino acids: CAISERANEKLFF. In DNA, the CDR3 is TGTGCCATCAGTGAAAGGGCTAATGAAAAACTGTTTTTT. V gene TRBV10-3 combines with J gene TRBJ1-4; no reliable D call. This CDR3 comprises 13 residues. The germline CDR1 and CDR2 sequences are ENHRY and SYGVKD. Trimming cost V 3 bases and J 3 bases, with 5 bases left between them.

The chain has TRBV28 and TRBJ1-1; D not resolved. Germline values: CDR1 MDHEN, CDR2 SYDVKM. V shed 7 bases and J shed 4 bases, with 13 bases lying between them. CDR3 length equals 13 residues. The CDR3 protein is CASKPAPGTEAFF. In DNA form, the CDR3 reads TGTGCCAGCAAGCCCGCCCCTGGCACTGAAGCTTTCTTT.

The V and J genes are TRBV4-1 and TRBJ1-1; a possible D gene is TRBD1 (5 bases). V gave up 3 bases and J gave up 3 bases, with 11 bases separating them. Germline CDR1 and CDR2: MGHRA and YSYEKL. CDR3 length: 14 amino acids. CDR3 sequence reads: CASSHGGLDTEAFF. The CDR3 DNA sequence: TGCGCCAGCAGCCACGGGGGGTTGGACACTGAAGCTTTCTTT.

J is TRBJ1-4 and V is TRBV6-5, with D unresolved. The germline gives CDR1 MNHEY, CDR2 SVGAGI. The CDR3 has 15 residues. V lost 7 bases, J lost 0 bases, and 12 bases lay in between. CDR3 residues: CASTIQRATNEKLFF. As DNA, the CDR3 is TGTGCCAGCACCATTCAGAGAGCAACTAATGAAAAACTGTTTTTT.

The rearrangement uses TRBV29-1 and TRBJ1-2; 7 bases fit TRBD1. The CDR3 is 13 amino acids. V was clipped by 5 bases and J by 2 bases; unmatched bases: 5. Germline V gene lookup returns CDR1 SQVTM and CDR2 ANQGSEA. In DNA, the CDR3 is TGCAGCGTTACGGAACAGGGGAACTATGGCTACACCTTC. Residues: CSVTEQGNYGYTF.

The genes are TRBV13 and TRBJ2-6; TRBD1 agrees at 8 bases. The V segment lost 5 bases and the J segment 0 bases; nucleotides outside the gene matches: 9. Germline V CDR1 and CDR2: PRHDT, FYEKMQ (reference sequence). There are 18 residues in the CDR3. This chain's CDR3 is CASSLRDRSSSGANVLTF. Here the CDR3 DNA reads TGTGCCAGCAGCCTCCGGGACAGGTCGTCCTCTGGGGCCAACGTCCTGACTTTC. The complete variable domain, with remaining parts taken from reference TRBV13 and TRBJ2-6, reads AAGVIQSPRHLIKEKRETATLKCYPIPRHDTVYWYQQGPGQDPQFLISFYEKMQSDKGSIPDRFSAQQFSDYHSELNMSSLELGDSALYFCASSLRDRSSSGANVLTFGAGSRLTVL.

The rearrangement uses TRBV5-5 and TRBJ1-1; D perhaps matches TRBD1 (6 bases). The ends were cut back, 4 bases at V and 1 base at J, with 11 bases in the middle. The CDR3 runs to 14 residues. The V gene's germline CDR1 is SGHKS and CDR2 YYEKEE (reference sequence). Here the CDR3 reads CASSPWGQNTEAFF. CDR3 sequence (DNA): TGTGCCAGCAGCCCCTGGGGGCAGAACACTGAAGCTTTCTTT.

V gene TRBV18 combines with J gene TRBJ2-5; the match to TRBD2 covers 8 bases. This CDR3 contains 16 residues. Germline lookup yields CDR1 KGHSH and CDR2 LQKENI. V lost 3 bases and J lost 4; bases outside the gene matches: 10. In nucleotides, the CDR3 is TGTGCCAGCTCACCTCCAGTAGCGGGGCCAGGAGAGACCCAGTACTTC. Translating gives CASSPPVAGPGETQYF.

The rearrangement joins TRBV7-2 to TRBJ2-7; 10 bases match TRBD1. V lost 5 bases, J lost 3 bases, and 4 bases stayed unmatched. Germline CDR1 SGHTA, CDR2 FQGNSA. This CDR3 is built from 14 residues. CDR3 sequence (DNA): TGTGCCAGCAGCCAACGGACAGGGGGCTACGAGCAGTACTTC. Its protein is CASSQRTGGYEQYF.

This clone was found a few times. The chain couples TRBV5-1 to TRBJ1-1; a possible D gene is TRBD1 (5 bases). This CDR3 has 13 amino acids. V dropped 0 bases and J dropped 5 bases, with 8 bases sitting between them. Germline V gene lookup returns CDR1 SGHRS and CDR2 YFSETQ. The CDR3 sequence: CASSLEGATEAFF. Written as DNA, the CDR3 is TGCGCCAGCAGCTTGGAAGGGGCTACTGAAGCTTTCTTT.